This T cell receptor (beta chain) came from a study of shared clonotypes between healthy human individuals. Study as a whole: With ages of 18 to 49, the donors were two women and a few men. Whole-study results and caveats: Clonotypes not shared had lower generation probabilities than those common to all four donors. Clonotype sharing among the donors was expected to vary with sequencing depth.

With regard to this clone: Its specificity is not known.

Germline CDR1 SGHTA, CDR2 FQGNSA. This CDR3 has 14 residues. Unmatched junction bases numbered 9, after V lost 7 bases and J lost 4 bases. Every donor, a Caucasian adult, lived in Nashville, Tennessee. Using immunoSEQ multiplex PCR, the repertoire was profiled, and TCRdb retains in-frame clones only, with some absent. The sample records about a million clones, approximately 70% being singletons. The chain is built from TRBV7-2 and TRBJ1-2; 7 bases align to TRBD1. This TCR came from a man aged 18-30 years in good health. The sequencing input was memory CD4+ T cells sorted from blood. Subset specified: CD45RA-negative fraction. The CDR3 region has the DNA TGTGCCAGCACCCGCGGTGGGACAGCCTATGGCTACACCTTC. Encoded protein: CASTRGGTAYGYTF.